This is a list of T cell receptor beta chains from one sample in a study of blood T cell repertoires in COVID-19. Some clones are missing from TCRdb's copy, which holds only in-frame ones; the method was immunoSEQ multiplex PCR. The repertoire holds approximately 140,000 clones, with 80% to 85% as singletons. Sequenced material: peripheral blood. The origin of the receptors is a man aged 55 to 69 with acute or convalescent COVID-19. Each CDR3 is given with its conserved first and last residue. The D gene is left open where the match is weak. Expanded clones get a size class; other rows say once, few or many, or leave the size out.

d_call	v_call	clone_size	j_call	cdr3_aa	cdr3_nt
TRBD2	TRBV6-6	-	TRBJ2-3	CASSYGQRGPDTQYF	TGTGCCAGCAGTTACGGCCAGCGGGGTCCAGATACGCAGTATTTT
-	TRBV7-9	-	TRBJ2-1	CASSRTIQGANEQFF	TGTGCCAGCAGTCGAACCATACAGGGAGCTAATGAGCAGTTCTTC
-	TRBV11-1	once	TRBJ2-5	CASEVSGAVIPETQYF	TGTGCCAGTGAGGTCTCAGGGGCGGTGATTCCGGAGACCCAGTACTTC
-	TRBV3-1/TRBV3-2	-	TRBJ1-5	CASSPAGSNQPQHF	TGTGCCAGCAGCCCGGCGGGTAGCAATCAGCCCCAGCATTTT
-	TRBV27	-	TRBJ1-1	CASSDSFQAFF	TGTGCCAGCAGTGACAGTTTTCAAGCTTTCTTT
-	TRBV30	-	TRBJ1-2	CALENRVSYGYTF	TGTGCCCTGGAGAATCGGGTTTCCTATGGCTACACCTTC
TRBD1	TRBV5-1	-	TRBJ1-3	CASSITGTERNTIYF	TGCGCCAGCAGCATCACCGGGACAGAAAGAAACACCATATATTTT
-	TRBV27	-	TRBJ1-6	CASSFTQAGSPLHF	TGTGCCAGCAGTTTTACCCAGGCGGGGTCACCCCTCCACTTT
TRBD1	TRBV29-1	-	TRBJ1-2	CSGAPGQGVGGYTF	TGCAGCGGCGCCCCGGGACAGGGCGTAGGTGGCTACACCTTC
TRBD1	TRBV30	few	TRBJ2-5	CAWSATGRVQETQYF	TGTGCCTGGAGTGCGACAGGGCGGGTGCAAGAGACCCAGTACTTC
TRBD2	TRBV7-6	-	TRBJ2-7	CASSPGGGPYEQYF	TGTGCCAGCAGCCCTGGGGGGGGTCCGTACGAGCAGTACTTC
-	TRBV2	-	TRBJ2-4	CASSEDRNKNIQYF	TGTGCCAGCAGTGAGGACAGAAACAAAAACATTCAGTACTTC
-	TRBV27	-	TRBJ2-3	CASSPPSTDTQYF	TGTGCCAGCAGTCCCCCAAGCACAGATACGCAGTATTTT
-	TRBV11-2	few	TRBJ2-5	CASSLERTEETQYF	TGTGCCAGCAGCTTAGAGCGCACGGAAGAGACCCAGTACTTC